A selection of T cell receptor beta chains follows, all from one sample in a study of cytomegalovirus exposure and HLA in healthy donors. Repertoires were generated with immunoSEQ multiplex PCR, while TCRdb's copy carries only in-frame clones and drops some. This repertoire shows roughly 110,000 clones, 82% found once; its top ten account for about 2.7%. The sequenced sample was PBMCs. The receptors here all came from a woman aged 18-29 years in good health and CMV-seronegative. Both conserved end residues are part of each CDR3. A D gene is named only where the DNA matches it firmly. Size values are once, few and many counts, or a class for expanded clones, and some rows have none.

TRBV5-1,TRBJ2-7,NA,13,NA,CASSLVGGNEQYF,TGCGCCAGCAGCTTAGTAGGGGGTAACGAGCAGTACTTC
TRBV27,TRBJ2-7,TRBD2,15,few,CASSWRRTSGNQEYF,TGTGCCAGCAGTTGGCGGAGGACTAGCGGGAATCAGGAGTACTTC
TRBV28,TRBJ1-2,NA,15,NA,CASSLSLQGIDPYTF,TGTGCCAGCAGTTTATCTTTACAGGGTATAGACCCCTACACCTTC
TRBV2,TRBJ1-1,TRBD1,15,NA,CASSDPSQGATEAFF,TGTGCCAGCAGTGACCCCTCCCAGGGGGCCACTGAAGCTTTCTTT
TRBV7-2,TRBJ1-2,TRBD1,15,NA,CASSLVQGDRNGYTF,TGTGCCAGCAGCTTAGTTCAGGGGGATAGGAATGGCTACACCTTC
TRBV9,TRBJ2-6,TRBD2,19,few,CASSRAGGGREAGANVLTF,TGTGCCAGCAGCCGAGCCGGGGGCGGGAGGGAGGCTGGGGCCAACGTCCTGACTTTC
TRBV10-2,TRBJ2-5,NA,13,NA,CASTLGGRETQYF,TGCGCCAGCACATTAGGGGGTAGGGAGACCCAGTACTTC
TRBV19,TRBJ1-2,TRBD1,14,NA,CASKTGTAVYGYTF,TGTGCCAGTAAGACAGGGACAGCAGTCTATGGCTACACCTTC
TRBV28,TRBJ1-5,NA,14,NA,CASRAHRANQPQHF,TGTGCCAGCAGAGCTCACAGGGCAAACCAGCCCCAGCATTTT
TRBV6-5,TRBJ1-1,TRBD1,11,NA,CASHRGSEAFF,TGTGCCAGCCACAGGGGGTCCGAAGCTTTCTTT
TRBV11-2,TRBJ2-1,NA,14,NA,CASSPRGSYNEQFF,TGTGCCAGCAGCCCTCGGGGTTCCTACAATGAGCAGTTCTTC
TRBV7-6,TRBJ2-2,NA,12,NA,CASSLRRRELFF,TGTGCCAGCAGCCTCCGTCGTCGGGAGCTGTTTTTT
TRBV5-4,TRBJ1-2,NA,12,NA,CASSYHRDGYTF,TGTGCCAGCAGCTACCACAGGGATGGCTACACCTTC
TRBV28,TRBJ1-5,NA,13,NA,CASSLSGNQPQHF,TGTGCCAGCAGTTTATCAGGCAATCAGCCCCAGCATTTT
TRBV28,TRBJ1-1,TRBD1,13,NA,CASSLWGTGPAFF,TGTGCCAGCAGTTTATGGGGGACAGGGCCGGCTTTCTTT
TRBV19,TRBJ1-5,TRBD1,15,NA,CASSIWGQGNQPQHF,TGTGCCAGTAGTATCTGGGGACAGGGCAATCAGCCCCAGCATTTT
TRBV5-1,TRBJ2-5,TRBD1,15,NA,CASSLWGQGTETQYF,TGCGCCAGCAGCTTGTGGGGACAGGGGACGGAGACCCAGTACTTC
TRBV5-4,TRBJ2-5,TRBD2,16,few,CASSFLSGGPQETQYF,TGTGCCAGCAGCTTCCTTAGCGGGGGGCCACAAGAGACCCAGTACTTC
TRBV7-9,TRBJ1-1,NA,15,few,CASSQGPGRNTEAFF,TGTGCCAGCAGCCAGGGGCCAGGAAGGAACACTGAAGCTTTCTTT
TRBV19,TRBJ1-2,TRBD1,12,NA,CASSGQVGGYTF,TGTGCCAGTAGCGGACAGGTTGGGGGCTACACCTTC
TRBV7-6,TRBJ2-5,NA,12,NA,CASSRPRETQYF,TGTGCCAGCAGCCGCCCCCGGGAGACCCAGTACTTC
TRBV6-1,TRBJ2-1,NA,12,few,CATVPRDNEQFF,TGTGCCACCGTACCACGGGACAATGAGCAGTTCTTC
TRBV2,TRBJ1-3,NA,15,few,CASSEDLWGGNTIYF,TGTGCCAGCAGCGAGGACCTTTGGGGCGGAAACACCATATATTTT
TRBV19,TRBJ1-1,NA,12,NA,CASSFSRAEAFF,TGTGCCAGTAGCTTCAGCCGGGCTGAAGCTTTCTTT
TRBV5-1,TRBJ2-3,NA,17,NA,CASSPNARSRSTDTQYF,TGCGCCAGCAGCCCCAATGCGAGAAGCCGGAGCACAGATACGCAGTATTTT
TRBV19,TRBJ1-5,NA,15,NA,CASSITGSHNQPQHF,TGTGCCAGTAGTATTACAGGCAGTCACAATCAGCCCCAGCATTTT
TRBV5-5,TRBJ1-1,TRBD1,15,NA,CASSPDRASPTEAFF,TGTGCCAGCAGCCCCGACAGGGCGTCGCCCACTGAAGCTTTCTTT
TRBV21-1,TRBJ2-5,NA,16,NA,CASSRNRTGGGETQYF,TGTGCCAGCAGCAGGAACCGTACAGGGGGCGGGGAGACCCAGTACTTC
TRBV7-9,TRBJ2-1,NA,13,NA,CASSLVVADEQFF,TGTGCCAGCAGCTTAGTAGTAGCCGATGAGCAGTTCTTC
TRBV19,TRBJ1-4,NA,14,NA,CASSIQSQGEKLFF,TGTGCCAGTAGTATACAGTCGCAGGGTGAAAAACTGTTTTTT
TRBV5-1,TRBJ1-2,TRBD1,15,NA,CASSFGDRNNYGYTF,TGCGCCAGCAGCTTTGGGGACAGAAATAACTATGGCTACACCTTC
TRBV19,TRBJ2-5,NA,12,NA,CASSKDLGTQYF,TGTGCCAGTAGTAAGGACTTGGGGACCCAGTACTTC